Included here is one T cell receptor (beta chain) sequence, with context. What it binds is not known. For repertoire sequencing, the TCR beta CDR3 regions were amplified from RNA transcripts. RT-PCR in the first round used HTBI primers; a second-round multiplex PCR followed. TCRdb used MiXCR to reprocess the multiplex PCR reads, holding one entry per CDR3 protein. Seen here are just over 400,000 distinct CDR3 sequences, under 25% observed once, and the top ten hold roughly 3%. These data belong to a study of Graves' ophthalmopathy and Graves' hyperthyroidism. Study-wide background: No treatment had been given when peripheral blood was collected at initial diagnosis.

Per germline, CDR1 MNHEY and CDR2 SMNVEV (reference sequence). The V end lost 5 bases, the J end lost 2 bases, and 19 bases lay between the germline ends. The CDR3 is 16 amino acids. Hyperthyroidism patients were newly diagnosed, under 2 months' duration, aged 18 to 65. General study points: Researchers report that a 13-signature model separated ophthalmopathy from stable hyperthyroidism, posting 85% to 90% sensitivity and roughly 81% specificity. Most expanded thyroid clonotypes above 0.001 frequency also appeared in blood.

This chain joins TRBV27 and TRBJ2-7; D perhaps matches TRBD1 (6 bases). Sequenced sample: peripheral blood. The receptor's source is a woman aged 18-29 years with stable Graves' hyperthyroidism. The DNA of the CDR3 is TGTGCCAGCAGTCGTCGCTGGGCAGGGGACCCCTACGAGCAGTACTTC. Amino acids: CASSRRWAGDPYEQYF.